The text below deals with one T cell receptor (beta chain). Its antigen remains unidentified. The CDR3 is made up of 13 amino acids. The germline V gene encodes CDR1 SQVTM and CDR2 ANQGSEA. V lost 8 bases, J lost 8 bases, and 21 bases lay in between. The sample comes from a study of T-cell reconstitution after alpha-beta-depleted transplantation in children. The study, taken as a whole, reports: About two months after transplant, alpha-beta T cells reportedly came from several hundred expanded graft clones. Counts and diversity of T cells one year after transplant came mostly from newly produced T cells.

Preparation of the TCRbeta library involved a method that used unique molecular identifiers. TCRdb itself ran the PCR reads through MiXCR, one entry per CDR3 protein. The data hold over 150,000 distinct CDR3 sequences, with 5.5% to 7% observed a single time. The gene calls are TRBV29-1 and TRBJ1-2, with no clear D. The source is a boy aged 2-9 years with acute lymphoblastic leukemia, due to receive a stem cell transplant. Source: PBMCs, taken before TCRalphabeta/CD19-depleted stem cell transplant. The CDR3 coding sequence is TGCAGCACCCCAGAGGAGGGCGCAGGCGGCTACACCTTC. This sequence encodes CSTPEEGAGGYTF.